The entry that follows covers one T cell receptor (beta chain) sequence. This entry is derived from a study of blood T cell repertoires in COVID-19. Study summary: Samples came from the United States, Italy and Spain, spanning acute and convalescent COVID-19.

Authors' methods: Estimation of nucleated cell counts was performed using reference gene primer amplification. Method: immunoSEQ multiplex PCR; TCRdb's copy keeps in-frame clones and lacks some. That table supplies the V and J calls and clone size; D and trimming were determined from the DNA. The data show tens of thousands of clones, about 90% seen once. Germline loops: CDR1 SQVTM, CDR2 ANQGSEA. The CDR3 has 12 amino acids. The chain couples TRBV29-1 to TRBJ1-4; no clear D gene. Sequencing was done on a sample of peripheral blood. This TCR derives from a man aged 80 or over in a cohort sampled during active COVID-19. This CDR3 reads CSGREGNEKLFF. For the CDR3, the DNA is TGCAGTGGCCGGGAGGGTAACGAAAAACTGTTTTTT.